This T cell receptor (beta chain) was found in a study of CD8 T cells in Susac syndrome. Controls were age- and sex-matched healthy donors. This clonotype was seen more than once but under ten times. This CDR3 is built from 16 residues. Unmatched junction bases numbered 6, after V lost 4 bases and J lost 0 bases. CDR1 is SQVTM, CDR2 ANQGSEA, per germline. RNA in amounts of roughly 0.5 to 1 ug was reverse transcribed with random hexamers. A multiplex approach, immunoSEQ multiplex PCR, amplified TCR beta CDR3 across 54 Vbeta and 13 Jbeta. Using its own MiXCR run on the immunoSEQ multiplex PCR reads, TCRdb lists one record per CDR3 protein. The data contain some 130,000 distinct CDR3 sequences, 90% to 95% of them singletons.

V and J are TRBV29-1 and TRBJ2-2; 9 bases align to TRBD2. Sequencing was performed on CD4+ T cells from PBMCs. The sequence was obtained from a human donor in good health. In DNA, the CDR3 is TGCAGCGTTGCTCGACTAGCGGAGGCGAACACCGGGGAGCTGTTTTTT. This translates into CSVARLAEANTGELFF.